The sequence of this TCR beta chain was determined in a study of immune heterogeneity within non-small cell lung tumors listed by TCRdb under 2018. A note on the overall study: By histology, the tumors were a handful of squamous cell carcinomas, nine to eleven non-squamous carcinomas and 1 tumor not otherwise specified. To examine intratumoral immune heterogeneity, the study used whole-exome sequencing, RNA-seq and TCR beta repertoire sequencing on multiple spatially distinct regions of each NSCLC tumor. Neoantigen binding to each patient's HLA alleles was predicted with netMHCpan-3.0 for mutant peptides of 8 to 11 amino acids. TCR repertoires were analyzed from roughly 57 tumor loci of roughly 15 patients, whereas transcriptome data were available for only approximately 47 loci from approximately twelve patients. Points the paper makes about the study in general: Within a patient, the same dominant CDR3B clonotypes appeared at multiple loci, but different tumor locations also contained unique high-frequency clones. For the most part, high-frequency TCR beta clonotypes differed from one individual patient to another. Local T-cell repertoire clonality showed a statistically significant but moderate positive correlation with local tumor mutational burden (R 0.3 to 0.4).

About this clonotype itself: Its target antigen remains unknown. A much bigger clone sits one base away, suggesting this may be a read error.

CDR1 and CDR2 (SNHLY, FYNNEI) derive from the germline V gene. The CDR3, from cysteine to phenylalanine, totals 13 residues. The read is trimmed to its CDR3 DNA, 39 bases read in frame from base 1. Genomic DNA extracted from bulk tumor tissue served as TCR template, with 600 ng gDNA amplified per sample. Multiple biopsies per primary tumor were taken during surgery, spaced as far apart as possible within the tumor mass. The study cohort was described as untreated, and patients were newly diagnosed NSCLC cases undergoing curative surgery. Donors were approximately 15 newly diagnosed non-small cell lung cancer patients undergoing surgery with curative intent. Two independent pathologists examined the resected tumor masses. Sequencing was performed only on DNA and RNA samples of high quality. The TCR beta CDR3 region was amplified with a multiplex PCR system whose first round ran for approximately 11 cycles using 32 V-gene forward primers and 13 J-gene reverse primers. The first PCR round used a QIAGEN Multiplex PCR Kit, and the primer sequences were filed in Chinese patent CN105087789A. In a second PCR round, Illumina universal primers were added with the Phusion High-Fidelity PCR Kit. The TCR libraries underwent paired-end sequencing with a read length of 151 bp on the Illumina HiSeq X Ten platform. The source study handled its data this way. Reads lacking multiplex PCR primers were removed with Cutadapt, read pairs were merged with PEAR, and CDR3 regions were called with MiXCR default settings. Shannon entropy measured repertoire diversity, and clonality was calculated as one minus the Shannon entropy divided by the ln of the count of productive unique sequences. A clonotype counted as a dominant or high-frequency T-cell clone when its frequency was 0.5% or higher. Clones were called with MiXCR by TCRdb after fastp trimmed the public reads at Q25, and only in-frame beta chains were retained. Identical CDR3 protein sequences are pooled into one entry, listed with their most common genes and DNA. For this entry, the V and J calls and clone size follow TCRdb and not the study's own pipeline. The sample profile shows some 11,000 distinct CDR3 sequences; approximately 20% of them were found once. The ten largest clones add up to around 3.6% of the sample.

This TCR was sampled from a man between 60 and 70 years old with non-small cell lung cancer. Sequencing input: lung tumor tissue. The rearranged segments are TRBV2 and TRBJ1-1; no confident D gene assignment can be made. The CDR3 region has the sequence CVSSDLEYTEAFF. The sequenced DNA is TGTGTCAGCAGTGACTTGGAGTACACTGAAGCTTTCTTT.